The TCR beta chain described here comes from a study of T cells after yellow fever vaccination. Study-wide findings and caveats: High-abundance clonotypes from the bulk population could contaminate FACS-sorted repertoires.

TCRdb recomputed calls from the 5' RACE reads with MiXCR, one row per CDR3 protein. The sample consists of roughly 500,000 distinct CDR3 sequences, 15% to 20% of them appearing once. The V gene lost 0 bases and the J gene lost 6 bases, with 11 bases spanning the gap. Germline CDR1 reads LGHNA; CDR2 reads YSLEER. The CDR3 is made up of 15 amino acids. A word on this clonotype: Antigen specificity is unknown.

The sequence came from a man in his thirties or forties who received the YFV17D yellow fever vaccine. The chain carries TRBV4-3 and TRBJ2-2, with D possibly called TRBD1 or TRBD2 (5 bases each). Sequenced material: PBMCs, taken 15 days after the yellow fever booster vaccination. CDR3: CASSQEGLAPGELFF. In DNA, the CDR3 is TGCGCCAGCAGCCAAGAGGGGCTAGCCCCCGGGGAGCTGTTTTTT.